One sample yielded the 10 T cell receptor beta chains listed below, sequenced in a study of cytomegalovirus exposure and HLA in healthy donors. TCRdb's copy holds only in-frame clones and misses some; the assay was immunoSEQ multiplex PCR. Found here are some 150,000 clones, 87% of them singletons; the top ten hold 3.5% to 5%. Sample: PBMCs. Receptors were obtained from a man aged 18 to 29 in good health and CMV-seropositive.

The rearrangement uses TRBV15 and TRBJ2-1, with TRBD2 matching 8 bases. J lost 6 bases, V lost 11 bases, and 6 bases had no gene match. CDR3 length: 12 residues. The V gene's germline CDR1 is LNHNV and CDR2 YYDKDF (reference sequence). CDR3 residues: CAAGGHSNEQFF. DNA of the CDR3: TGTGCCGCGGGGGGACACAGCAATGAGCAGTTCTTC.

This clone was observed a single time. The CDR3 DNA sequence: TGTGCCAGCAGCGAAGGACATGGGGGGGGCGAAAAACTGTTTTTT. Its translation: CASSEGHGGGEKLFF. This chain links TRBV6-6 with TRBJ1-4; the D gene is possibly TRBD1 (6 bases). Germline CDR1 and CDR2: MNHNY and SVGAGI (reference sequence). V was clipped by 6 bases and J by 8 bases, with 19 bases between them. CDR3 length: 15 amino acids.

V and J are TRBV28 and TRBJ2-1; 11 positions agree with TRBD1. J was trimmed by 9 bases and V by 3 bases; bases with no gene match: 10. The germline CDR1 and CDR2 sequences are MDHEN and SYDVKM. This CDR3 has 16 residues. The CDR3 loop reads CASSFRGQGVGGEQFF. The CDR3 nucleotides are TGTGCCAGCAGTTTCCGGGGACAGGGGGTTGGTGGTGAGCAGTTCTTC.

CDR3 sequence (DNA): TGTGCCAGTAGCCGTTCAGGGAGCGGGGGTTACAATGAGCAGTTCTTC. Its translation: CASSRSGSGGYNEQFF. This chain connects TRBV19 to TRBJ2-1; TRBD2 matches 8 bases. Germline V gene lookup returns CDR1 LNHDA and CDR2 SQIVND (reference sequence). Trimming took 6 bases from V and 4 from J; bases not matched to a gene: 11. The CDR3 has 16 residues.

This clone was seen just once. The CDR3 sequence is CASSFPGQGDADTQYF. Written as DNA, the CDR3 is TGCGCCAGCAGCTTTCCGGGACAGGGGGATGCAGATACGCAGTATTTT. The chain joins TRBV5-1 to TRBJ2-3; 11 bases fit TRBD1. CDR1 is SGHRS, CDR2 YFSETQ, per germline. J lost 4 bases, V lost 2 bases, and 6 bases had no gene match. This CDR3 contains 16 residues.

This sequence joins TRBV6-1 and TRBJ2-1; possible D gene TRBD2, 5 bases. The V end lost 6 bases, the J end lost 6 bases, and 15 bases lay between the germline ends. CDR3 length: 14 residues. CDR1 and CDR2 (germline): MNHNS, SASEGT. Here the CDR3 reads CASREIRTFNEQFF. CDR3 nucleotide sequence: TGTGCCAGCAGGGAAATTAGGACTTTCAATGAGCAGTTCTTC.

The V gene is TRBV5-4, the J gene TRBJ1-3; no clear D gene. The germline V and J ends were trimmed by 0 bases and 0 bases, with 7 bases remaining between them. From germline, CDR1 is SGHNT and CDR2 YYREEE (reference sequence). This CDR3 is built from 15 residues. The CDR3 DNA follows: TGTGCCAGCAGCTTGGCTGAGAGCTCTGGAAACACCATATATTTT. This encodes CASSLAESSGNTIYF.

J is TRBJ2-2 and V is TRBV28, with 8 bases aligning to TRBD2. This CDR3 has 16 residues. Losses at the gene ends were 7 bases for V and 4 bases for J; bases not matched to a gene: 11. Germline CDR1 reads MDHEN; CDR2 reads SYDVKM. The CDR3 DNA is TGTGCCAGCAACCACGCGGGGGGCCGGAGCACCGGGGAGCTGTTTTTT. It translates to CASNHAGGRSTGELFF.

CDR3 nucleotide sequence: TGTGCCAGCAGCTTGCCGGTAGTCGCTAGTCCTGAAGCTTTCTTT. Its protein product is CASSLPVVASPEAFF. The chain has TRBV5-6 and TRBJ1-1, with unresolved D. With 1 base removed from V and 6 bases from J, the gap between germline ends came to 16 bases. The CDR3 length is 15 residues. CDR1 SGHDT and CDR2 YYEEEE come from the germline V gene. The variable domain in full, completed from reference TRBV5-6 and TRBJ1-1, reads DAGVTQSPTHLIKTRGQQVTLRCSPKSGHDTVSWYQQALGQGPQFIFQYYEEEERQRGNFPDRFSGHQFPNYSSELNVNALLLGDSALYLCASSLPVVASPEAFFGQGTRLTVV.

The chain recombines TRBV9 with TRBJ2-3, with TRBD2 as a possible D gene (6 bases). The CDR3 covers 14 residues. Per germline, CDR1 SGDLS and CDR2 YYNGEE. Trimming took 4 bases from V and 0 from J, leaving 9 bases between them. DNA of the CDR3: TGTGCCAGCAGCCCCCGGGGGAGCACAGATACGCAGTATTTT. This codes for CASSPRGSTDTQYF.